Sequencing of this TCR beta chain was carried out in a study of OX40 agonist ivuxolimab in advanced cancers. TCRdb's copy holds only in-frame clones and misses some; the assay was immunoSEQ multiplex PCR. Among around 70,000 clones, 80% to 90% were seen once, and the ten largest hold around 1.1%. This CDR3 spans 15 amino acids. Germline-derived CDR1 and CDR2 are SGHTA and FQGNSA. V gave up 7 bases and J gave up 4 bases; unmatched junction bases: 12. V and J are TRBV7-2 and TRBJ2-7; TRBD1 aligns across 8 bases. The sequences come from CD4+ or CD8+ T cells sorted from blood, collected in a trial of the OX40 agonist ivuxolimab. This receptor was obtained from an adult with an advanced solid tumor such as melanoma, head and neck, liver or kidney cancer. DNA for the CDR3: TGTGCCAGCACCCCTAGGACAGGGTTTTCGTACGAGCAGTACTTC. It translates to CASTPRTGFSYEQYF.